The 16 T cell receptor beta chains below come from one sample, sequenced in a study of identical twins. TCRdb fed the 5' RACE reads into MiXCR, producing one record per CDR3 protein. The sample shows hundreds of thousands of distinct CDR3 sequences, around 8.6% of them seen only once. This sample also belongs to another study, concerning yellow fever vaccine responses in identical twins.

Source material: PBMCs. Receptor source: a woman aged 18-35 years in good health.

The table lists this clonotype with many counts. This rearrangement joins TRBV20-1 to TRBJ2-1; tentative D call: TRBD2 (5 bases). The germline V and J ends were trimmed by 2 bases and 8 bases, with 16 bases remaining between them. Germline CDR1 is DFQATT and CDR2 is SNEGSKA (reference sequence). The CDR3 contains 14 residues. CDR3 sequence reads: CSARTRGRDDEQFF. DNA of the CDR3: TGCAGTGCTAGAACACGAGGGAGAGATGATGAGCAGTTCTTC.

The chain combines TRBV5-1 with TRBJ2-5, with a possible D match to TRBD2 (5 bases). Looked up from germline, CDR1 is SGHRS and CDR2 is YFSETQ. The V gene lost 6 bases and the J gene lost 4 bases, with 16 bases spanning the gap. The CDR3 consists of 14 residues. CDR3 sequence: CASTPRGSGETQYF. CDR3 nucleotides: TGCGCCAGCACCCCAAGAGGCAGCGGAGAGACCCAGTACTTC. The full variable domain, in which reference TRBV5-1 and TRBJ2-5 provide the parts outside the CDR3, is KAGVTQTPRYLIKTRGQQVTLSCSPISGHRSVSWYQQTPGQGLQFLFEYFSETQRNKGNFPGRFSGRQFSNSRSEMNVSTLELGDSALYLCASTPRGSGETQYFGPGTRLLVL.

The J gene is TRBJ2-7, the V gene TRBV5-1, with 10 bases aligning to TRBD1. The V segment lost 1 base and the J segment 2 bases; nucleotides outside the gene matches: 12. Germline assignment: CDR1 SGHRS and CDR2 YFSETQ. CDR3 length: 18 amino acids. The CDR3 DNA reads TGCGCCAGCAGCTTGTTGGTCGGGACAGGGGAAAATCCCTACGAGCAGTACTTC. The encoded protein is CASSLLVGTGENPYEQYF.

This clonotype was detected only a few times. The chain's CDR3 is CASSLAELPVYNEQFF. DNA for the CDR3: TGCGCCAGCAGCTTAGCCGAATTACCGGTCTACAATGAGCAGTTCTTC. V and J are TRBV5-1 and TRBJ2-1; the D is unclear. The germline gives CDR1 SGHRS, CDR2 YFSETQ. The CDR3 length is 16 residues. V lost 2 bases, J lost 3 bases, and 15 bases lay in between.

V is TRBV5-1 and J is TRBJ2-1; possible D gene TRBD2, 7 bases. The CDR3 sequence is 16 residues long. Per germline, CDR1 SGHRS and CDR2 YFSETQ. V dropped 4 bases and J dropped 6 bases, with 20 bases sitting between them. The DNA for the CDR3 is TGCGCCAGCAGCCCCCTATGGGGGGGGGCTCTCAATGAGCAGTTCTTC. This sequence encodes CASSPLWGGALNEQFF.

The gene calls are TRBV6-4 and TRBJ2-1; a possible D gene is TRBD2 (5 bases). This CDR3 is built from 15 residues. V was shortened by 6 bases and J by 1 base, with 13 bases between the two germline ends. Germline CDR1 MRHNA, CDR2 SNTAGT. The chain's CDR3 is CASSFKTGSYNEQFF. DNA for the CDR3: TGTGCCAGCAGCTTTAAGACGGGATCCTACAATGAGCAGTTCTTC.

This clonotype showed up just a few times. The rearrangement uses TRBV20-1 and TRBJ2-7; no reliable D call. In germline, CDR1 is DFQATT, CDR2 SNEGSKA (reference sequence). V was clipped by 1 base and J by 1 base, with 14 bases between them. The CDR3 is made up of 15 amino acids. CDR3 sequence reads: CSARVDPLGSYEQYF. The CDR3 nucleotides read TGCAGTGCTAGAGTGGATCCCCTCGGATCCTACGAGCAGTACTTC.

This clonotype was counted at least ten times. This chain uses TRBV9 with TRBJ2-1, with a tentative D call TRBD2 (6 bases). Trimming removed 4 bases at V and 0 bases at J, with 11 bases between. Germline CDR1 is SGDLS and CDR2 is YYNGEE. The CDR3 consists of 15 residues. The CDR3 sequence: CASSLGLLSYNEQFF. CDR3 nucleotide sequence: TGTGCCAGCAGCCTGGGACTCCTCTCCTACAATGAGCAGTTCTTC.

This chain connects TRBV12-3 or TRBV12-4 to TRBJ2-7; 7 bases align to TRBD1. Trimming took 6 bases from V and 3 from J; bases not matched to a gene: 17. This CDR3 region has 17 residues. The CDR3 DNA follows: TGTGCCAGCAGAGCTTCCCATAGACAGGGCAAACTCTACGAGCAGTACTTC. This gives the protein CASRASHRQGKLYEQYF.

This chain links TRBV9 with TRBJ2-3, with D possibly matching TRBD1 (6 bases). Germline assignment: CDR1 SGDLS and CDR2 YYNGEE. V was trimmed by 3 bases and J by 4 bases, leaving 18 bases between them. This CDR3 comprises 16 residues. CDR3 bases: TGTGCCAGCAGCGCCAGACTGGGGGCGGCCCCAGATACGCAGTATTTT. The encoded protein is CASSARLGAAPDTQYF.

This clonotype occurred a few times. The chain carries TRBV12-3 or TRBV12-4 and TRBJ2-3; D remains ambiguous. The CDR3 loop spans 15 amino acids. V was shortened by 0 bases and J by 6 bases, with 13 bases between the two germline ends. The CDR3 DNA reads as TGTGCCAGCAGTTTAGCAGAGACCGTCCTGGATACGCAGTATTTT. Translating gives CASSLAETVLDTQYF.

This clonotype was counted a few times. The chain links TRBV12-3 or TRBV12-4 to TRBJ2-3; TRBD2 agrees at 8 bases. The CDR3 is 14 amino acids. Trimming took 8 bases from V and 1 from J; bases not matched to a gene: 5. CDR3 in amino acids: CASRRGGGTDTQYF. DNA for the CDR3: TGTGCCAGCCGTCGGGGGGGTGGCACAGATACGCAGTATTTT.

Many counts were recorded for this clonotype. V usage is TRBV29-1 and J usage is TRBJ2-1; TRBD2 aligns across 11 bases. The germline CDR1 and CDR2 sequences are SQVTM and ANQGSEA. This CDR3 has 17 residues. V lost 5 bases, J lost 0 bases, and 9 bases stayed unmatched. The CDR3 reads CSVPKITSGSSYNEQFF. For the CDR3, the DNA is TGCAGCGTTCCGAAAATTACTAGCGGGAGCTCCTACAATGAGCAGTTCTTC.

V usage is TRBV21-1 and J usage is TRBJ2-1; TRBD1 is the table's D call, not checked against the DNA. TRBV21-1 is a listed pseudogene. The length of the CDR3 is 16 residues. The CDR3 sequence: CASSRSTLGTEEGVFF. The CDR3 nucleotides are TGTGCCAGCAGCAGAAGCACCCTCGGGACAGAAGAGGGGGTTTTCTTC.

The CDR3 DNA reads as TGCGCCAGCAGCCTTCTTAGCGGGATGGGGAATACGCAGTATTTT. This encodes CASSLLSGMGNTQYF. The chain carries TRBV4-3 and TRBJ2-3; TRBD2 matches at 8 bases. CDR1 is LGHNA, CDR2 YSLEER, per germline. This CDR3 comprises 15 residues. The V segment lost 4 bases and the J segment 7 bases; nucleotides outside the gene matches: 10.

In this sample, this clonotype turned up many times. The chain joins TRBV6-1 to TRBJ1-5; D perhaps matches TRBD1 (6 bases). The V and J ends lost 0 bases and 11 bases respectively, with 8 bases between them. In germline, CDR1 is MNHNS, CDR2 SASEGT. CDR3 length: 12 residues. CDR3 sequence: CASSEAAGAQHF. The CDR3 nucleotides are TGTGCCAGCAGTGAAGCGGCAGGGGCCCAGCATTTT.